The clone carrying this T cell receptor (beta chain) occurred many times. The target antigen is unknown. Sequence at one end of the junction differs from germline and may be a read error. These data come from a study of breast tumors, draining lymph nodes, adjacent tissues. Study-level findings and limits: Luminal-like breast cancer showed significantly higher tumor–nontumor repertoire similarity than basal-like.

CDR3 length: 13 residues. Germline V gene lookup returns CDR1 SSHAT and CDR2 FNYEAQ (reference sequence). Axillary draining lymph nodes of breast cancer patients supplied the node samples. TCRdb used MiXCR to reprocess the multiplex PCR reads, holding one entry per CDR3 protein. In the table there are nearly 200,000 distinct CDR3 sequences, roughly 31% of which are singletons. The rearrangement links TRBV7-7 to TRBJ1-1; D is uncertain. Sequencing was performed on axillary lymph node tissue. This sequence originates from a female donor with breast cancer. Some clones in this sample may be carry-over from other donors' samples. CDR3 in amino acids: CASSLSENTEAFF. CDR3 DNA: TGTGCTAGCAGCTTGTCGGAGAACACTGAAGCTTTCTTT.